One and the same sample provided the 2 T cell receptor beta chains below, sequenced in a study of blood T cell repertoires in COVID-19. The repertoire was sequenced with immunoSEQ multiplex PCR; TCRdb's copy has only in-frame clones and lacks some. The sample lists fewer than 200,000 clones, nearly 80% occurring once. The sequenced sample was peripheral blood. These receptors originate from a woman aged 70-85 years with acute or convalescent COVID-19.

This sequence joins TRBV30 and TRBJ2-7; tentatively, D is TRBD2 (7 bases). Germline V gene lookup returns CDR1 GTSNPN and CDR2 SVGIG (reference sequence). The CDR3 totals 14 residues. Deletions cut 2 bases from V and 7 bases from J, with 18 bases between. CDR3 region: CAWSKRGGGREQYF. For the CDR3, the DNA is TGTGCCTGGAGTAAAAGAGGGGGGGGAAGGGAGCAGTACTTC.

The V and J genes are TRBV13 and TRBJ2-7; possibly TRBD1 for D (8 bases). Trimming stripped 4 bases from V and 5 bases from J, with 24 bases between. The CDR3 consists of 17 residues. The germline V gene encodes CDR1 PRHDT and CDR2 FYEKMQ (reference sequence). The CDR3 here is CASSSESPRTGTNEQYF. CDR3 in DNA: TGTGCCAGCAGCTCAGAATCCCCGAGGACAGGGACTAACGAGCAGTACTTC.